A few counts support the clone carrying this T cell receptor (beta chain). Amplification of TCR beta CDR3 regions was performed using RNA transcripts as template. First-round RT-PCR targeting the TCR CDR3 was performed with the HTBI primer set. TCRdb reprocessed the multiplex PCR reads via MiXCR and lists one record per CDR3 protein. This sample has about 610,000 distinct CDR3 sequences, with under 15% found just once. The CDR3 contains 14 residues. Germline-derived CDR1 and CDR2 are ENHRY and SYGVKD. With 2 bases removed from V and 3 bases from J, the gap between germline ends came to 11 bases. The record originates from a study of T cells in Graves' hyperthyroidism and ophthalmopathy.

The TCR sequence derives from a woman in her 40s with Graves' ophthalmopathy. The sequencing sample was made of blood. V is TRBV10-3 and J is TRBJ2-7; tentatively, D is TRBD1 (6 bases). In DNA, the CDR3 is TGTGCCATCAGTGAGGGGGTAGGGGGCTACGAGCAGTACTTC. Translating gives CAISEGVGGYEQYF.